This T cell receptor (beta chain) comes out of a study of T cells in tumors after PD-1 blockade. The sample holds a few counts of this clone. The method was immunoSEQ multiplex PCR; TCRdb's version includes in-frame clones alone and lacks a portion of them. This sample has roughly 13,000 clones, with around 62% found just once. Template: tumor biopsy or peripheral blood genomic DNA, 616-6,004 ng per sample. Sequences were derived from tumor tissue, sampled after anti-PD-1 treatment. This clonotype was obtained from a human donor with cutaneous squamous cell carcinoma.

CDR3 region: CASSIGQGAGEQYF. The CDR3 coding sequence is TGTGCCAGTAGTATAGGACAGGGGGCCGGTGAGCAGTACTTC. The V gene is TRBV19, the J gene TRBJ2-7, with 10 bases aligning to TRBD1. V trimming: 1 base; J trimming: 7 bases; junction bases outside the gene matches: 4. The CDR3 contains 14 residues. CDR1 LNHDA and CDR2 SQIVND come from the germline V gene (reference sequence).